These 22 T cell receptor beta chains were all obtained from the same sample, sequenced in a study of chemoradiotherapy in HPV16-positive cancers. TCRdb keeps only in-frame clones here, not all; method: immunoSEQ multiplex PCR. Of roughly 5,200 clones in the sample, approximately 80% were seen once. The sample consisted of tumor tissue, taken from a patient who underwent chemoradiotherapy. These receptors were obtained from a human donor with HPV-associated anogenital cancer.

This CDR3 reads CASSFLAGQVNEQYF. The CDR3 DNA follows: TGCGCCAGCAGCTTCCTAGCGGGACAGGTCAACGAGCAGTACTTC. The chain links TRBV5-1 to TRBJ2-7, with D perhaps TRBD2 (9 bases). This CDR3 is 15 amino acids long. The V end was cut by 2 bases, the J end by 5 bases, with 17 bases between. The germline CDR1 and CDR2 sequences are SGHRS and YFSETQ.

V and J are TRBV2 and TRBJ1-2; the match to TRBD1 covers 8 bases. This CDR3 is 13 amino acids long. The V gene end was trimmed by 4 bases and the J gene end by 6 bases; junction bases not matched to a gene: 4. The germline CDR1 and CDR2 sequences are SNHLY and FYNNEI. CDR3: CASSGQGANGYTF. In nucleotides, the CDR3 is TGTGCCAGCAGTGGGCAGGGGGCGAATGGCTACACCTTC.

This chain uses TRBV5-1 with TRBJ1-4; TRBD1 matches at 9 bases. Unmatched junction bases numbered 7, after V lost 0 bases and J lost 4 bases. The germline CDR1 and CDR2 sequences are SGHRS and YFSETQ. This CDR3 is 17 amino acids long. In DNA form, the CDR3 reads TGCGCCAGCAGCTTGGGGACAGGGGCCCCTTATAATGAAAAACTGTTTTTT. Amino acid sequence: CASSLGTGAPYNEKLFF.

This chain links TRBV11-3 with TRBJ2-7; 7 positions agree with TRBD1. CDR3 length: 15 amino acids. J was trimmed by 2 bases and V by 5 bases; bases with no gene match: 9. Looked up from germline, CDR1 is SGHNT and CDR2 is YENEEA. In DNA, the CDR3 is TGTGCCAGCAGCCGATCTACAGGGGAAGCCTACGAGCAGTACTTC. Amino acid sequence: CASSRSTGEAYEQYF.

This clone has a single count. In DNA, the CDR3 is TGTGCTAGTGCTAACCGGGACAATCAGCCCCAGCATTTT. Protein: CASANRDNQPQHF. This chain links TRBV12-5 with TRBJ1-5; D is uncertain. V shed 7 bases and J shed 3 bases, with 10 bases lying between them. This CDR3 has 13 amino acids. Germline V gives CDR1 LGHNT, CDR2 FRNRAP.

CDR3 bases: TGTGCCTCGCTTCTCTGGACAGACTCTTCTGGGGCCAACGTCCTGACTTTC. It specifies CASLLWTDSSGANVLTF. V usage is TRBV19 and J usage is TRBJ2-6; maybe TRBD1 (6 bases). V lost 11 bases and J 1 base, leaving 21 bases between the germline ends. Germline assignment: CDR1 LNHDA and CDR2 SQIVND (reference sequence). This CDR3 comprises 17 residues.

The chain uses TRBV9 and TRBJ2-2; unclear D gene. This CDR3 is 14 amino acids long. The germline CDR1 and CDR2 sequences are SGDLS and YYNGEE. V was clipped by 0 bases and J by 4 bases, with 7 bases between them. The CDR3 DNA is TGTGCCAGCAGCGTAGATTTGACCACCGGGGAGCTGTTTTTT. Protein sequence: CASSVDLTTGELFF. Complete variable domain (other parts from reference TRBV9 and TRBJ2-2): DSGVTQTPKHLITATGQRVTLRCSPRSGDLSVYWYQQSLDQGLQFLIQYYNGEERAKGNILERFSAQQFPDLHSELNLSSLELGDSALYFCASSVDLTTGELFFGEGSRLTVL.

This clone came up a few times. This rearrangement joins TRBV4-1 to TRBJ2-7; D uncertain. The CDR3 has 13 residues. The V end lost 0 bases, the J end lost 6 bases, and 9 bases lay between the germline ends. The V gene's germline CDR1 is MGHRA and CDR2 YSYEKL. The CDR3 DNA reads TGCGCCAGCAGCCAAGAGGTCAGCCGCGAGCAGTACTTC. It translates to CASSQEVSREQYF.

The chain carries TRBV6-1 and TRBJ2-3; D perhaps matches TRBD1 (7 bases). V dropped 4 bases and J dropped 1 base, with 9 bases sitting between them. The CDR3 runs 14 residues. The germline V gene encodes CDR1 MNHNS and CDR2 SASEGT. Here the CDR3 DNA reads TGTGCCAGCAGTGGCGGGACAGGCACAGATACGCAGTATTTT. Translated, it gives CASSGGTGTDTQYF.

The gene calls are TRBV20-1 and TRBJ2-7; D not certain. Germline lookup yields CDR1 DFQATT and CDR2 SNEGSKA (reference sequence). V dropped 3 bases and J dropped 0 bases, with 3 bases sitting between them. This CDR3 region has 11 residues. The CDR3 sequence is CSARFSYEQYF. The DNA for the CDR3 is TGCAGTGCTAGGTTCTCCTACGAGCAGTACTTC.

The chain uses TRBV5-5 and TRBJ2-7; D call uncertain. Germline V gene sequence: CDR1 SGHKS, CDR2 YYEKEE (reference sequence). V was pared by 3 bases and J by 3 bases, with 10 bases between. This CDR3 comprises 13 residues. The CDR3 loop reads CASSSQELYEQYF. In DNA, the CDR3 is TGTGCCAGCAGCTCCCAGGAGCTCTACGAGCAGTACTTC.

This chain joins TRBV18 and TRBJ1-6; the match to TRBD1 covers 8 bases. V lost 3 bases and J lost 10; bases outside the gene matches: 5. Germline V gene sequence: CDR1 KGHSH, CDR2 LQKENI. The CDR3 sequence is 14 residues long. The CDR3 here is CASSPTGVRSPLHF. In nucleotides, the CDR3 is TGTGCCAGCTCACCGACAGGGGTGAGATCACCCCTCCACTTT.

V and J are TRBV7-8 and TRBJ2-7; D assignment may be TRBD1 or TRBD2 (5 bases each). Germline-derived CDR1 and CDR2 are SGHVS and FQNEAQ. The CDR3 contains 16 residues. V dropped 5 bases and J dropped 2 bases, with 19 bases sitting between them. This chain's CDR3 is CASSGLGMGVAYEQYF. The CDR3 nucleotides are TGTGCCAGCAGCGGATTAGGGATGGGGGTGGCCTACGAGCAGTACTTC.

The CDR3 DNA is TGTGCCAGCAGCATCCGGGACAGGCCTTACGAGCAGTACTTC. This gives the protein CASSIRDRPYEQYF. The genes are TRBV9 and TRBJ2-7; 8 nucleotides match TRBD1. CDR1 is SGDLS, CDR2 YYNGEE, per germline. CDR3 length: 14 residues. V dropped 4 bases and J dropped 4; count of bases not matched to a gene: 7.

This CDR3 is CASSLDPYRGSGNTIYF. CDR3 nucleotides: TGTGCCAGCAGCTTGGACCCCTACAGGGGCTCTGGAAACACCATATATTTT. V usage is TRBV5-4 and J usage is TRBJ1-3; 7 bases agree with TRBD1. Germline values: CDR1 SGHNT, CDR2 YYREEE (reference sequence). The J segment lost 0 bases and the V segment lost 0 bases, leaving 6 bases of the junction unmatched. The CDR3 sequence is 17 residues long. Based on the CDR3 plus reference TRBV5-4 and TRBJ1-3, the full variable domain is ETGVTQSPTHLIKTRGQQVTLRCSSQSGHNTVSWYQQALGQGPQFIFQYYREEENGRGNFPPRFSGLQFPNYSSELNVNALELDDSALYLCASSLDPYRGSGNTIYFGEGSWLTVV.

The rearrangement uses TRBV10-3 and TRBJ1-3, with 8 bases lining up with TRBD1. The CDR3 covers 17 residues. The ends lost 3 bases at V and 4 bases at J; junction bases unmatched: 11. Per the germline V gene, CDR1 is ENHRY and CDR2 is SYGVKD. CDR3 sequence: CAISDRVAGGTGNTIYF. The CDR3 coding sequence is TGTGCCATCAGTGACAGGGTCGCAGGGGGCACCGGAAACACCATATATTTT.

The V gene is TRBV28, the J gene TRBJ1-1; unclear D gene. The germline CDR1 and CDR2 sequences are MDHEN and SYDVKM. V was clipped by 1 base and J by 7 bases, with 7 bases between them. The CDR3 loop spans 12 amino acids. The CDR3 region is CASSLSDLEAFF. DNA of the CDR3: TGTGCCAGCAGTTTATCCGACCTTGAAGCTTTCTTT.

The genes are TRBV5-1 and TRBJ1-1; possibly TRBD1 for D (6 bases). Per germline, CDR1 SGHRS and CDR2 YFSETQ. Between the trimmed V and J ends, which lost 5 bases and 3 bases, there was a span of 14 bases. The CDR3 is 14 residues long. CDR3 in amino acids: CASRLQGRDTEAFF. The CDR3 nucleotides are TGCGCCAGCAGGTTACAGGGACGAGACACTGAAGCTTTCTTT.

The gene calls are TRBV10-2 and TRBJ2-7; 9 nucleotides match TRBD1. The CDR3 length is 15 residues. The J segment lost 3 bases and the V segment lost 6 bases, leaving 9 bases of the junction unmatched. From germline, CDR1 is WSHSY and CDR2 SAAADI. CDR3 amino acids: CASRMTGGEIYEQYF. CDR3 coding DNA: TGCGCCAGCAGGATGACAGGGGGAGAGATCTACGAGCAGTACTTC.

The gene calls are TRBV6-6 and TRBJ1-2; weak D call: TRBD1 (5 bases). CDR3 length equals 14 residues. Germline V gene sequence: CDR1 MNHNY, CDR2 SVGAGI (reference sequence). Trimming shortened V by 4 bases and J by 4 bases, and 13 bases separated the two germline ends. The CDR3 sequence is CASSLAGIVYGYTF. As DNA, the CDR3 is TGTGCCAGCAGTTTGGCAGGGATCGTCTATGGCTACACCTTC.

Here the CDR3 DNA reads TGTGCCAGCAGTGCTAGGAGGGCGCTCTCCTATAATTCACCCCTCCACTTT. Protein product: CASSARRALSYNSPLHF. The chain employs TRBV6-4 and TRBJ1-6; D uncertain. V was pared by 4 bases and J by 0 bases, with 13 bases between. The length of the CDR3 is 17 residues. Germline V gene data show CDR1 as MRHNA and CDR2 as SNTAGT.

The chain couples TRBV9 to TRBJ1-3; possible D gene TRBD1, 5 bases. Germline loops: CDR1 SGDLS, CDR2 YYNGEE. Trimming removed 4 bases at V and 4 bases at J, with 21 bases between. This CDR3 has 17 amino acids. In DNA, the CDR3 is TGTGCCAGCAGCCTCCCCCGGGGCCCGAGGGTCGGAAACACCATATATTTT. Translation gives CASSLPRGPRVGNTIYF.